This T cell receptor beta chain was identified in a study of post-analysis software for immune sequencing data. Overall study results and limits: Patients used about five TRBV segments, including TRBV5-6, TRBV5-1 and TRBV20-1, more often than controls.

The CDR3 length is 13 residues. V lost 8 bases, J lost 5 bases, and 15 bases lay in between. Germline V gene lookup returns CDR1 SNHLY and CDR2 FYNNEI. The library was made from cDNA and included unique molecular identifiers. TCRdb reprocessed the PCR reads with MiXCR, giving one entry per CDR3 protein. The repertoire holds 170,000 or so distinct CDR3 sequences, with approximately 31% as singletons. This clonotype was seen ten or more times. Antigen unknown. The chain joins TRBV2 to TRBJ1-2; D may be TRBD1 (6 bases). The sample taken for sequencing was blood. This TCR came from a girl under 18 with multiple sclerosis. CDR3 DNA sequence: TGTGCCAGCGACACAGGGATGGGGTATGGCTACACCTTC. Translated, it gives CASDTGMGYGYTF.